This TCR beta chain was found in a study of blood T cell repertoires in COVID-19. Profiling relied on immunoSEQ multiplex PCR, and the TCRdb table lists in-frame clones only, not all of them. The sample lists approximately 340,000 clones, just over 90% occurring once. This clone was recorded only once. With V trimmed by 6 bases and J by 4 bases, 9 bases remained unmatched. Germline V lookup: CDR1 SNHLY, CDR2 FYNNEI. CDR3 size: 15 residues. The sequence came from a middle-aged woman who had been exposed to COVID-19. J is TRBJ2-7 and V is TRBV2; 10 nucleotides match TRBD1. Input material: PBMCs or T cells enriched from blood (not recorded which). The CDR3 DNA reads TGTGCCAGCAGCCTTAGACAGGGGGCTGTGTACGAGCAGTACTTC. Its protein product is CASSLRQGAVYEQYF.